This T cell receptor (beta chain) was captured in a study of cytomegalovirus exposure and HLA in healthy donors. Study results and caveats: Data from an earlier analysis indicated that most TCR beta V segments were productive either about 87% or about 30% of the time.

Remarks on this clone: Its antigen is unknown.

PCR used 60 Vbeta primers and 13 Jbeta primers. Here immunoSEQ multiplex PCR was the method, and the copy in TCRdb shows in-frame clones only, minus some. The data hold 80,000 to 100,000 clones, with roughly 81% observed a single time. The germline V and J ends were trimmed by 1 base and 3 bases, with 12 bases remaining between them. This CDR3 has 15 amino acids. Germline CDR1 is MNHNS and CDR2 is SASEGT. This receptor was taken from a man aged 35 to 55 in good health and CMV-seronegative. The V call is TRBV6-1, the J call TRBJ1-1; no clear D. The sequenced sample consisted of PBMCs. In DNA form, the CDR3 reads TGTGCCAGCAGTGAAGTAGGAGGGTGGGACACTGAAGCTTTCTTT. This codes for CASSEVGGWDTEAFF.